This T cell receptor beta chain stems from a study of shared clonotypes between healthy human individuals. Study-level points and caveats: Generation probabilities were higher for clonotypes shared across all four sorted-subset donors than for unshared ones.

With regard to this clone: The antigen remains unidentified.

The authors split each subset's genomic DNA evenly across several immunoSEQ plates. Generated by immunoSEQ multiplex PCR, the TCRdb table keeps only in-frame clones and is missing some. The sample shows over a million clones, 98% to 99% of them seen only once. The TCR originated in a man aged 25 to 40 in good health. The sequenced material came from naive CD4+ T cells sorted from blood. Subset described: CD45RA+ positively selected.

The DNA for the CDR3 is TGTGCCAGCAGCCCCCTGAGGGACAGGGGGGGGAATGAGCAGTTCTTC. It encodes CASSPLRDRGGNEQFF. The chain uses TRBV2 and TRBJ2-1; 11 nucleotides align to TRBD1. In germline, CDR1 is SNHLY, CDR2 FYNNEI. CDR3 length: 16 residues. The V and J ends lost 6 bases and 7 bases, in that order; junction bases with no gene match: 11. The whole variable domain, remainder taken from reference TRBV2 and TRBJ2-1, is EPEVTQTPSHQVTQMGQEVILRCVPISNHLYFYWYRQILGQKVEFLVSFYNNEISEKSEIFDDQFSVERPDGSNFTLKIRSTKLEDSAMYFCASSPLRDRGGNEQFFGPGTRLTVL.